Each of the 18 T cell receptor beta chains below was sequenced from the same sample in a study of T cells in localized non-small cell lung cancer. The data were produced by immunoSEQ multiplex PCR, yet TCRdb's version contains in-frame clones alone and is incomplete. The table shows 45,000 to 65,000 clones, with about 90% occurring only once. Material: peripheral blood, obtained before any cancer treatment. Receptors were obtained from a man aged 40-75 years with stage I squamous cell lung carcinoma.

DNA of the CDR3: TGTGCCAGCAGCCTCCATTCACTAGCGGGAAGAAATGAGCAGTTCTTC. Its translation is CASSLHSLAGRNEQFF. The V and J genes are TRBV14 and TRBJ2-1; 10 nucleotides agree with TRBD2. The CDR3 loop spans 16 amino acids. Losses at the gene ends were 4 bases for V and 7 bases for J; bases not matched to a gene: 10. The germline V gene has CDR1 SGHDN and CDR2 FVKESK. Based on the CDR3 plus reference TRBV14 and TRBJ2-1, the full variable domain is EAGVTQFPSHSVIEKGQTVTLRCDPISGHDNLYWYRRVMGKEIKFLLHFVKESKQDESGMPNNRFLAERTGGTYSTLKVQPAELEDSGVYFCASSLHSLAGRNEQFFGPGTRLTVL.

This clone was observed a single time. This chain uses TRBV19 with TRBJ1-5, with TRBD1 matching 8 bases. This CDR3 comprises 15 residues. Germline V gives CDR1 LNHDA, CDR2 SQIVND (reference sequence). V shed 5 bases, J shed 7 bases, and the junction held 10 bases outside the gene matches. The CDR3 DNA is TGTGCCAGTAGTGCCGCCGGGACAGGAGGACAGCCCCAGCATTTT. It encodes CASSAAGTGGQPQHF.

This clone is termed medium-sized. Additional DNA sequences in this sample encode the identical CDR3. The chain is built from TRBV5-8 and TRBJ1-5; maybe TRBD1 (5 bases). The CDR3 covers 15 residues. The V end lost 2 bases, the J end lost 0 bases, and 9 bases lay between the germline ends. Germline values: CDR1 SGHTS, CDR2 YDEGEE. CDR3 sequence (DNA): TGTGCCAGCAGCTTTCAGGGCTATAGCAATCAGCCCCAGCATTTT. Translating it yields CASSFQGYSNQPQHF.

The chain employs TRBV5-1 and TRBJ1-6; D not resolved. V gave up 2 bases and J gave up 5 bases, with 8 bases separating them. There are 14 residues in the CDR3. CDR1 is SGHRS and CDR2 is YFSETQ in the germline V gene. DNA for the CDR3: TGCGCCAGCAGCTTCAGCTCTGATAATTCACCCCTCCACTTT. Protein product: CASSFSSDNSPLHF.

CDR3 sequence (DNA): TGTGCCTGGAAGGACAGACTTAGCAATCAGCCCCAGCATTTT. Translated: CAWKDRLSNQPQHF. V usage is TRBV30 and J usage is TRBJ1-5; D possibly corresponds to TRBD1 (6 bases). From germline, CDR1 is GTSNPN and CDR2 SVGIG (reference sequence). The CDR3 consists of 14 residues. The V end was cut by 4 bases, the J end by 0 bases, with 10 bases between.

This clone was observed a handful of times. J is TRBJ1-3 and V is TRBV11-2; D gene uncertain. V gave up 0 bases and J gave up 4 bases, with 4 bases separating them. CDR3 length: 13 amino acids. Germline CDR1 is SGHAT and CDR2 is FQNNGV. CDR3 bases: TGTGCCAGCAGCTTAGAGGGGGGAAACACCATATATTTT. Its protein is CASSLEGGNTIYF.

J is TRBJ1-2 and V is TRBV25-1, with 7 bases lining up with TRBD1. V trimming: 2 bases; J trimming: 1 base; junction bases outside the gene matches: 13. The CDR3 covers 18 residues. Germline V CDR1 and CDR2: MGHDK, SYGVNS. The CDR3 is CASSEGIVGTAFNYGYTF. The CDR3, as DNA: TGTGCCAGCAGTGAAGGAATCGTGGGGACAGCCTTTAACTATGGCTACACCTTC.

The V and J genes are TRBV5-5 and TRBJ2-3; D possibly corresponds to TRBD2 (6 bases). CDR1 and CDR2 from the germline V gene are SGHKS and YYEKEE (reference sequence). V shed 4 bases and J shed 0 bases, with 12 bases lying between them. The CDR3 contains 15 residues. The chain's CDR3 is CASSTGAGSTDTQYF. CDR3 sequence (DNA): TGTGCCAGCAGCACCGGGGCGGGGAGCACAGATACGCAGTATTTT.

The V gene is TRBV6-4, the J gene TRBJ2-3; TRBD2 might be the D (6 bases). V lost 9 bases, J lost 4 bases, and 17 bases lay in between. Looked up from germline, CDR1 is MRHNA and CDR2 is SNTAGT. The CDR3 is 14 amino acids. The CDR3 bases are TGTGCCAGTAGAGACGGGGGAGGATCAGATACGCAGTATTTT. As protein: CASRDGGGSDTQYF.

The chain's CDR3 is CASSLAGWDREQFF. The CDR3 DNA is TGTGCCAGCAGCCTAGCGGGATGGGATAGGGAGCAGTTCTTC. V usage is TRBV27 and J usage is TRBJ2-1; 9 nucleotides line up with TRBD2. This CDR3 spans 14 amino acids. Germline V gene lookup returns CDR1 MNHEY and CDR2 SMNVEV (reference sequence). V shed 6 bases and J 10 bases; nucleotides not matched to a gene: 10.

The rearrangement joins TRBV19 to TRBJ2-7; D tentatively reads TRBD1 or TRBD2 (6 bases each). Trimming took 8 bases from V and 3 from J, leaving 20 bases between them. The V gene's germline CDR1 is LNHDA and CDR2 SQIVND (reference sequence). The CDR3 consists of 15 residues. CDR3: CASCVGGGLIYEQYF. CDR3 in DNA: TGTGCCAGTTGTGTGGGGGGCGGTCTCATCTACGAGCAGTACTTC.

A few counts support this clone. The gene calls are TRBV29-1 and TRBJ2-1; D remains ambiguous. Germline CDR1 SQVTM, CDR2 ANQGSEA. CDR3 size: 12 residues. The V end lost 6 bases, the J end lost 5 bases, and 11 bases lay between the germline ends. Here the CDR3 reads CSVGWWNNEQFF. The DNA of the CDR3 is TGCAGCGTGGGATGGTGGAACAATGAGCAGTTCTTC.

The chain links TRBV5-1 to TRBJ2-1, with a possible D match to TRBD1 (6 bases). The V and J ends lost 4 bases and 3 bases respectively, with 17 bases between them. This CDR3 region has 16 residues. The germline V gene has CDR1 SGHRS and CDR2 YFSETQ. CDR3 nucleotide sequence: TGCGCCAGCAGCACCGGACAGTCCTCCTTCTACAATGAGCAGTTCTTC. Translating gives CASSTGQSSFYNEQFF.

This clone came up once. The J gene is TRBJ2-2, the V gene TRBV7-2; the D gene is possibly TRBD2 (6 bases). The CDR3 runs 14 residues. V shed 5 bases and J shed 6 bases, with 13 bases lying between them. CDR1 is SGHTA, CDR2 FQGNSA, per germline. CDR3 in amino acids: CASSRQWDSGELFF. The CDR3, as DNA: TGTGCCAGCAGCCGCCAGTGGGACTCCGGGGAGCTGTTTTTT.

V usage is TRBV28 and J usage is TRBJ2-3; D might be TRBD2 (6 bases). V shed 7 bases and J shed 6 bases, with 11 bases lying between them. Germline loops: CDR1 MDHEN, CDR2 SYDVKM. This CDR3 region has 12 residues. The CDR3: CASTGGYDTQYF. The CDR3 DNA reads TGTGCCAGCACCGGGGGTTACGATACGCAGTATTTT.

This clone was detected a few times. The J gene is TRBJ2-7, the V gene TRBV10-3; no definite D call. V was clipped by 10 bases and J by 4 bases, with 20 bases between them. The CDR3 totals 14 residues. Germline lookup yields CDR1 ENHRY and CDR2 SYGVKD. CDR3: CASSSRAAAYEQYF. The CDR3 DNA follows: TGTGCCAGCTCCTCGAGAGCAGCTGCTTACGAGCAGTACTTC.

This CDR3 is CAWSRMAITGELFF. The DNA for the CDR3 is TGTGCCTGGAGTAGGATGGCTATCACCGGGGAGCTGTTTTTT. The chain couples TRBV30 to TRBJ2-2; D is unclear. The CDR3 consists of 14 residues. Germline CDR1 reads GTSNPN; CDR2 reads SVGIG (reference sequence). The germline V and J ends were trimmed by 2 bases and 4 bases, with 11 bases remaining between them. The full variable domain, in which reference TRBV30 and TRBJ2-2 provide the parts outside the CDR3, is SQTIHQWPATLVQPVGSPLSLECTVEGTSNPNLYWYRQAAGRGLQLLFYSVGIGQISSEVPQNLSASRPQDRQFILSSKKLLLSDSGFYLCAWSRMAITGELFFGEGSRLTVL.

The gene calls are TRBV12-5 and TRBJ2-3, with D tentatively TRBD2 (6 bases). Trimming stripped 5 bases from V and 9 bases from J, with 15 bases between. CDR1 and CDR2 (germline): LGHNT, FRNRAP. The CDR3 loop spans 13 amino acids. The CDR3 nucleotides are TGTGCTAGTGGTCCTAGAGGCGGGGACACGCAGTATTTT. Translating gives CASGPRGGDTQYF.